Presented here are 21 T cell receptor beta chains from one specimen sequenced in a study of blood T cell repertoires in COVID-19 (dated by TCRdb to between 2020 and 2021). Library prep was done by the immunoSEQ multiplex PCR assay. In its TCRdb copy, this immuneACCESS table keeps in-frame sequences only and misses some clones. Where compared with another copy, unresolved V genes explain less than half of these, and the others have no known cause. Counted in this sample were 150,000 to 180,000 clones; roughly four fifths of them appeared once. About 12% of the sample lies in the top ten. Material: peripheral blood. Source of these receptors: an older woman with COVID-19, enrolled during active disease.

This clone came up a few times. The chain recombines TRBV19 with TRBJ1-5, with 9 bases identical to TRBD1. This CDR3 is 16 amino acids long. Germline CDR1 is LNHDA and CDR2 is SQIVND (reference sequence). V was pared by 3 bases and J by 3 bases, with 6 bases of the junction left unmatched. CDR3 protein: CASSMGGTGFNQPQHF. Written as DNA, the CDR3 is TGTGCCAGTAGTATGGGTGGGACAGGGTTCAATCAGCCCCAGCATTTT.

DNA for the CDR3: TGCAGTGCTAGTGTGCAGGGCGGTGGCTACACCTTC. Translation gives CSASVQGGGYTF. This chain uses TRBV20-1 with TRBJ1-2; perhaps TRBD1 as D (5 bases). The CDR3 is made up of 12 amino acids. Germline-derived CDR1 and CDR2 are DFQATT and SNEGSKA (reference sequence). Trimming stripped 3 bases from V and 7 bases from J, with 12 bases between.

The J gene is TRBJ1-2, the V gene TRBV19; 9 nucleotides match TRBD1. Trimming removed 1 base from V and 1 base from J; junction bases left unmatched: 1. Germline loops: CDR1 LNHDA, CDR2 SQIVND (reference sequence). This CDR3 is built from 15 residues. CDR3 bases: TGTGCCAGTAGTATAGGGACAGGGGATAACTATGGCTACACCTTC. It codes for CASSIGTGDNYGYTF.

This clone appeared many times. The DNA for the CDR3 is TGTGCCAGCAGGCCGGGAGATTATCAGCCCCAGCATTTT. As protein: CASRPGDYQPQHF. This rearrangement joins TRBV2 to TRBJ1-5; D is undetermined. CDR1 and CDR2 (germline): SNHLY, FYNNEI. V was pared by 6 bases and J by 5 bases, with 11 bases between. The CDR3 spans 13 residues.

V usage is TRBV19 and J usage is TRBJ2-1; 16 positions agree with TRBD2. Unmatched junction bases numbered 8, after V lost 6 bases and J lost 3 bases. The CDR3 spans 18 residues. Germline CDR1 and CDR2: LNHDA and SQIVND (reference sequence). The CDR3 loop is CASRFGTSGRAGYNEQFF. In DNA, the CDR3 is TGTGCCAGTAGATTCGGGACTAGCGGGAGGGCAGGCTACAATGAGCAGTTCTTC.

The gene calls are TRBV21-1 and TRBJ1-5; TRBD1 is taken as the D call from the table, unchecked against the DNA. TRBV21-1 is a pseudogene. CDR3 length: 16 residues. CDR3: CASSKGGQGQKQPQHF. In DNA, the CDR3 is TGTGCCAGCAGCAAAGGGGGACAGGGGCAGAAGCAGCCCCAGCATTTT.

The chain employs TRBV5-4 and TRBJ2-2, with 8 positions matching TRBD2. The V and J ends lost 4 bases and 8 bases, in that order; junction bases with no gene match: 10. CDR1 is SGHNT and CDR2 is YYREEE in the germline V gene (reference sequence). CDR3 length: 15 amino acids. This chain's CDR3 is CASSPTGTRGGELFF. The CDR3 bases are TGTGCCAGCAGCCCCACCGGGACTAGAGGTGGGGAGCTGTTTTTT.

A remark on this clone: This may come from a read error, since a much larger clone is one base off. Other DNA variants within this sample encode the same CDR3. The V gene is TRBV6-1, the J gene TRBJ2-5; 12 bases line up with TRBD2. V dropped 2 bases and J dropped 4; count of bases not matched to a gene: 2. The germline gives CDR1 MNHNS, CDR2 SASEGT. The CDR3 contains 15 residues. The CDR3 DNA reads as TGTGCCAGCAGTGAACTAGCGGGGGGGCCAGAGACCCAGTACTTC. Protein: CASSELAGGPETQYF.

To note about this clone: This same CDR3 is encoded by further DNA sequences in the sample. The chain links TRBV3-1 (or the pseudogene TRBV3-2) to TRBJ1-1; no definite D call. Looked up from germline, CDR1 is LGHDT and CDR2 is YNNKEL (reference sequence). V lost 6 bases to trimming and J lost 1 base, with 12 bases between them. This CDR3 has 14 residues. This CDR3 reads CASSPLRGNTEAFF. CDR3 bases: TGTGCCAGCAGTCCCCTGCGGGGGAACACTGAAGCTTTCTTT.

J is TRBJ2-2 and V is TRBV7-3; D is possibly TRBD1 (5 bases). The CDR3 is 14 amino acids. Deletions cut 3 bases from V and 3 bases from J, with 8 bases between. Germline V gives CDR1 SGHTA, CDR2 FQGTGA. This chain's CDR3 is CASSLVGDTGELFF. CDR3 sequence (DNA): TGTGCCAGCAGCTTGGTAGGGGACACCGGGGAGCTGTTTTTT.

This clone is a singleton in its sample. The chain combines TRBV7-3 with TRBJ1-6; 7 positions agree with TRBD1. V lost 6 bases to trimming and J lost 7 bases; unmatched junction nucleotides: 9. CDR1 and CDR2 from the germline V gene are SGHTA and FQGTGA. The length of the CDR3 is 15 residues. For the CDR3, the DNA is TGTGCCAGCAGTCTTGGGACAGCTTCAAATTCACCCCTCCACTTT. Translated, it gives CASSLGTASNSPLHF.

This chain uses TRBV6-4 with TRBJ2-1; 10 bases map to TRBD2. CDR1 and CDR2 (germline): MRHNA, SNTAGT. This CDR3 has 16 residues. With 5 bases clipped from V and 3 bases from J, the junction kept 7 bases outside the gene matches. The CDR3 DNA reads as TGTGCCAGCAGTACGGTGGGACTAGCGAACTACAATGAGCAGTTCTTC. It codes for CASSTVGLANYNEQFF.

The J gene is TRBJ1-5, the V gene TRBV6-1; D may be TRBD1 (5 bases). From germline, CDR1 is MNHNS and CDR2 SASEGT. Trimming took 0 bases from V and 4 from J, leaving 10 bases between them. The CDR3 has 15 residues. The CDR3 coding sequence is TGTGCCAGCAGTGAAGCAGGACACCATAATCAGCCCCAGCATTTT. This translates into CASSEAGHHNQPQHF.

This chain connects TRBV6-5 to TRBJ2-2; TRBD2 matches 7 bases. The V gene's germline CDR1 is MNHEY and CDR2 SVGAGI. The V and J ends lost 6 bases and 4 bases, in that order; junction bases with no gene match: 8. This CDR3 is 15 amino acids long. The CDR3 nucleotides are TGTGCCAGCAGCGTATCTAGCGGACCCACCGGGGAGCTGTTTTTT. Protein product: CASSVSSGPTGELFF.

The chain recombines TRBV5-6 with TRBJ1-1; weak D call: TRBD1 (6 bases). Trimming took 4 bases from V and 0 from J, leaving 16 bases between them. This CDR3 has 16 residues. Germline-derived CDR1 and CDR2 are SGHDT and YYEEEE. The CDR3 DNA sequence: TGTGCCAGCAGCCCCCTAGGACAGTTCATGAACACTGAAGCTTTCTTT. As protein: CASSPLGQFMNTEAFF.

As DNA, the CDR3 is TGTGCCAGCAGCGGAGGACAGGTCGCCCTTTATGGCTACACCTTC. This gives the protein CASSGGQVALYGYTF. The rearrangement uses TRBV9 and TRBJ1-2; 7 bases match TRBD1. This CDR3 is built from 15 residues. Trimming removed 3 bases from V and 5 bases from J; junction bases left unmatched: 10. Germline CDR1 and CDR2: SGDLS and YYNGEE.

V usage is TRBV6-1 and J usage is TRBJ2-3, with 8 bases lining up with TRBD2. The CDR3 runs to 14 residues. Germline CDR1 and CDR2: MNHNS and SASEGT. V shed 9 bases, J shed 0 bases, and the junction held 5 bases outside the gene matches. The CDR3 bases are TGTGCCAGTCAATCTAGCGGGAGCACAGATACGCAGTATTTT. Translated, it gives CASQSSGSTDTQYF.

DNA for the CDR3: TGTGCCAGCAGTGAACCTCACCAGGGCGGCTACACCTTC. Its protein product is CASSEPHQGGYTF. This chain connects TRBV25-1 to TRBJ1-2; D possibly corresponds to TRBD1 (5 bases). The CDR3 covers 13 residues. The V gene's germline CDR1 is MGHDK and CDR2 SYGVNS. V dropped 2 bases and J dropped 8 bases, with 12 bases sitting between them.

The rearrangement links TRBV19 to TRBJ1-5; 7 nucleotides agree with TRBD1. V trimming: 5 bases; J trimming: 9 bases; junction bases outside the gene matches: 10. The CDR3 spans 14 residues. CDR1 is LNHDA, CDR2 SQIVND, per germline (reference sequence). The CDR3: CASSPGQGGGPQHF. The CDR3 DNA reads as TGTGCCAGTAGTCCCGGGCAGGGGGGAGGGCCCCAGCATTTT.

The chain uses TRBV19 and TRBJ1-6; 7 bases match TRBD1. Germline CDR1 is LNHDA and CDR2 is SQIVND (reference sequence). CDR3 length: 16 residues. V trimming: 3 bases; J trimming: 1 base; junction bases outside the gene matches: 3. Here the CDR3 DNA reads TGTGCCAGTAGTATCCAGGACAGGTCCTATAATTCACCCCTCCACTTT. Its translation is CASSIQDRSYNSPLHF.

The chain has TRBV18 and TRBJ1-3, with 7 positions matching TRBD1. CDR1 KGHSH and CDR2 LQKENI come from the germline V gene. The CDR3 length is 16 residues. V gave up 3 bases and J gave up 0 bases; unmatched junction bases: 5. The CDR3 here is CASSPGQPLSGNTIYF. CDR3 bases: TGTGCCAGCTCACCGGGACAGCCTCTCTCTGGAAACACCATATATTTT.